This T cell receptor beta chain was obtained from a study of blood T cell repertoires in COVID-19. Study-wide context: Symptom resolution, clearance, or two negative PCRs marked donors in Cohort 3 as recovered.

Methods used by the authors: Estimation of nucleated cell counts was performed using reference gene primer amplification. Sequencing used immunoSEQ multiplex PCR; TCRdb keeps in-frame clones, though not all of them. That table furnishes V, J and clone size, whereas the DNA furnished D and trimming. The sample consists of about 140,000 clones, over 70% of them appearing once. Trimming left V 1 base short and J 5 bases short, with 9 bases between. The germline CDR1 and CDR2 sequences are KGHDR and SFDVKD. The CDR3 sequence is 14 residues long. This TCR was recovered from a man in his forties or fifties in a cohort exposed to, infected with or recovered from COVID-19 (not recorded which). The sample taken for sequencing was PBMCs or T cells enriched from blood (not recorded which). The chain employs TRBV24-1 and TRBJ2-3; TRBD2 might be the D (5 bases). DNA for the CDR3: TGTGCCACCAGTGATTTCGGCGCGGGAGATACGCAGTATTTT. Its translation is CATSDFGAGDTQYF.